This T cell receptor beta chain appears in the sequencing data of a study of cytomegalovirus exposure and HLA in healthy donors. PCR primers comprised 60 Vbeta and 13 Jbeta primers. Measured with immunoSEQ multiplex PCR; TCRdb has only the in-frame clones, and not every one. Here the sample spans about 190,000 clones, approximately 86% being singletons. V was clipped by 8 bases and J by 4 bases; unmatched bases: 13. From germline, CDR1 is SQVTM and CDR2 ANQGSEA. The CDR3 totals 14 residues. Sample: PBMCs. The chain links TRBV29-1 to TRBJ1-2, with 7 bases lining up with TRBD1. The source is a young woman in good health and CMV-seronegative. The CDR3 DNA reads as TGCAGCTTGCGGACAGGATCGGGTGCCTATGGCTACACCTTC. It is translated as CSLRTGSGAYGYTF.